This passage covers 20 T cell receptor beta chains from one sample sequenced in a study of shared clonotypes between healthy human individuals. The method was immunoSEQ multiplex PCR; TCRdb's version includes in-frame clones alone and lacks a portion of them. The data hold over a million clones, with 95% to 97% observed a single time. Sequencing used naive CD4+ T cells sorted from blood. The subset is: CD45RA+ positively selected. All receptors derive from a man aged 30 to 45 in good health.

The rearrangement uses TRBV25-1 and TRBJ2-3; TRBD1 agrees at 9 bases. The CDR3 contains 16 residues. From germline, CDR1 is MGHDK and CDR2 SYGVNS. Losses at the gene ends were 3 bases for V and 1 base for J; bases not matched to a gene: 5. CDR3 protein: CASSDFRTGGTDTQYF. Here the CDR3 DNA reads TGTGCCAGCAGTGATTTCCGGACAGGGGGCACAGATACGCAGTATTTT.

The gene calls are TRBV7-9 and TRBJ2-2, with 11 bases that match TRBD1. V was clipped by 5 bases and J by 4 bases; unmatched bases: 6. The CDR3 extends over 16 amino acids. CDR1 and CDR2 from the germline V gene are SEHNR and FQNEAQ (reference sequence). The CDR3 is CASSPPGTGGTGELFF. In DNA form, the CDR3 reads TGTGCCAGCAGCCCCCCCGGGACAGGGGGCACCGGGGAGCTGTTTTTT.

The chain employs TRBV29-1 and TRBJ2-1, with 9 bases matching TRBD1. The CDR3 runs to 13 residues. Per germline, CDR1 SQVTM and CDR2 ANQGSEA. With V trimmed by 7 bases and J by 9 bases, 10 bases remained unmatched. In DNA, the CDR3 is TGCAGCGCCCTGACAGGGGGGTCGAGTGAGCAGTTCTTC. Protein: CSALTGGSSEQFF.

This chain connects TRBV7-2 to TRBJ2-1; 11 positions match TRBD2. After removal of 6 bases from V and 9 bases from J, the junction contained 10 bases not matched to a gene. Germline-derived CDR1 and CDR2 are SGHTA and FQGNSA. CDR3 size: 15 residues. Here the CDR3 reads CASSSLLTSGGEQFF. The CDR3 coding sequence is TGTGCCAGCAGTTCCCTCCTCACTAGCGGGGGTGAGCAGTTCTTC. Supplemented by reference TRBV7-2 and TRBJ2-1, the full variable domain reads GAGVSQSPSNKVTEKGKDVELRCDPISGHTALYWYRQSLGQGLEFLIYFQGNSAPDKSGLPSDRFSAERTGGSVSTLTIQRTQQEDSAVYLCASSSLLTSGGEQFFGPGTRLTVL.

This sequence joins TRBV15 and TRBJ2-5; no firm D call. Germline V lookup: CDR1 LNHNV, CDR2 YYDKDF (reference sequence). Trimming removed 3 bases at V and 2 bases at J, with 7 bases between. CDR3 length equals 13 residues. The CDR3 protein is CATSSRSQETQYF. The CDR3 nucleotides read TGTGCCACCAGCAGTCGGAGTCAAGAGACCCAGTACTTC. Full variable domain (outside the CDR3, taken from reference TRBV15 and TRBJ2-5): DAMVIQNPRYQVTQFGKPVTLSCSQTLNHNVMYWYQQKSSQAPKLLFHYYDKDFNNEADTPDNFQSRRPNTSFCFLDIRSPGLGDTAMYLCATSSRSQETQYFGPGTRLLVL.

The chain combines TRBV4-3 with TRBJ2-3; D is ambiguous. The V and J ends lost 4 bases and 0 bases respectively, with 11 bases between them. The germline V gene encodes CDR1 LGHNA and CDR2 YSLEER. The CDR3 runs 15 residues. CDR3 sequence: CASSPVRWSTDTQYF. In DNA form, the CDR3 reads TGCGCCAGCAGCCCCGTACGTTGGAGCACAGATACGCAGTATTTT.

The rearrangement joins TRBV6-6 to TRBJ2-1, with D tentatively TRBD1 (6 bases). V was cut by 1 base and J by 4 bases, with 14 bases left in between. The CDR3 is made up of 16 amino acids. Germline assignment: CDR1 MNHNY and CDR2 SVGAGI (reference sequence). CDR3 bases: TGTGCCAGCAGTTACTTGGGGACAAAACTTTACAATGAGCAGTTCTTC. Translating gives CASSYLGTKLYNEQFF.

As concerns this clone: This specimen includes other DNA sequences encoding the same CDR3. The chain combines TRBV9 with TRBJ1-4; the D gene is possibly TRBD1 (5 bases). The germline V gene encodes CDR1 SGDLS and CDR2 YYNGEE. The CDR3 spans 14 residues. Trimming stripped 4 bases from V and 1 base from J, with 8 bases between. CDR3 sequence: CASSPGITNEKLFF. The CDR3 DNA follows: TGTGCCAGCAGCCCAGGGATAACTAATGAAAAACTGTTTTTT.

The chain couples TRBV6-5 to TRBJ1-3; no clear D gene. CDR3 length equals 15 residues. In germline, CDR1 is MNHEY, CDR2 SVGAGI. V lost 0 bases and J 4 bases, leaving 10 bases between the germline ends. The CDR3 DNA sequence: TGTGCCAGCAGTTACTCGAAGATGAGCGGAAACACCATATATTTT. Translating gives CASSYSKMSGNTIYF.

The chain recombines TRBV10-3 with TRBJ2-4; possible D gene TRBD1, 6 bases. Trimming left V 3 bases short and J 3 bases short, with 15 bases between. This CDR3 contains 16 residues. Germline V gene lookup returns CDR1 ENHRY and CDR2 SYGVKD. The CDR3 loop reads CAISDGQPGVKNIQYF. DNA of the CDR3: TGTGCCATCAGTGATGGACAACCAGGGGTCAAAAACATTCAGTACTTC.

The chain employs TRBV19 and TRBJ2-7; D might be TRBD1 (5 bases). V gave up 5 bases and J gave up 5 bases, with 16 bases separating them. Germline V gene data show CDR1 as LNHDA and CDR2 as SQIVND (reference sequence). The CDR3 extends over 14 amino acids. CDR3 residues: CASSPQGTVHEQYF. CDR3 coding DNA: TGTGCCAGTAGTCCCCAGGGCACTGTCCACGAGCAGTACTTC.

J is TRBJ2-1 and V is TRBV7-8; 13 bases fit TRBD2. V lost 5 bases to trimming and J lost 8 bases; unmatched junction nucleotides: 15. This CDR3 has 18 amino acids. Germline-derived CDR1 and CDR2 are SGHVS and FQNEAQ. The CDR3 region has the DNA TGTGCCAGCAGCCCCATGGAGGGACTAGCGGGATCCCCCCATGAGCAGTTCTTC. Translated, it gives CASSPMEGLAGSPHEQFF.

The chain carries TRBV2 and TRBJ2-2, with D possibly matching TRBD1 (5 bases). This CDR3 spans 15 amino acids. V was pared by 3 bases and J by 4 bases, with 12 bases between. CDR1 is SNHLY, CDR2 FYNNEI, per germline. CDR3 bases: TGTGCCAGCAGTGAGGTACAGGTGATCACCGGGGAGCTGTTTTTT. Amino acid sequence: CASSEVQVITGELFF. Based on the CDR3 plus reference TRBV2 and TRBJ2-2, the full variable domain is EPEVTQTPSHQVTQMGQEVILRCVPISNHLYFYWYRQILGQKVEFLVSFYNNEISEKSEIFDDQFSVERPDGSNFTLKIRSTKLEDSAMYFCASSEVQVITGELFFGEGSRLTVL.

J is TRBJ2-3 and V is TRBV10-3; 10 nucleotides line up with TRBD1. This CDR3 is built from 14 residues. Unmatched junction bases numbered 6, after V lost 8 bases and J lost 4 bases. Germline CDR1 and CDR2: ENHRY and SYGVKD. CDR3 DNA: TGTGCCATCCGACAGGGGGCGCGACCAGATACGCAGTATTTT. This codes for CAIRQGARPDTQYF.

The CDR3 nucleotides are TGTGCCAGCAGCTTAGACGTTTATGGCTACACCTTC. Protein product: CASSLDVYGYTF. This chain connects TRBV7-2 to TRBJ1-2; D not resolved. The CDR3 extends over 12 amino acids. V lost 1 base and J lost 5, with 5 bases in between. Germline V gives CDR1 SGHTA, CDR2 FQGNSA.

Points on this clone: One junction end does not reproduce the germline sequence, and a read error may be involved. For the CDR3, the DNA is TGTGCCAGGAGTGGGGGGGCAGTGAACACTGAAGCTTTCTTT. It yields the protein CARSGGAVNTEAFF. This rearrangement joins TRBV2 to TRBJ1-1; possible D gene TRBD1, 6 bases. This CDR3 is built from 14 residues. Looked up from germline, CDR1 is SNHLY and CDR2 is FYNNEI.

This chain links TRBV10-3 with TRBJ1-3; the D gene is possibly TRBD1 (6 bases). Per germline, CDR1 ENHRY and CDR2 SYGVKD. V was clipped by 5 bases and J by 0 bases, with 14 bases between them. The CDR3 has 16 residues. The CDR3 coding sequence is TGTGCCATCAGTCGACAGGAGCCGAGCTCTGGAAACACCATATATTTT. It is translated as CAISRQEPSSGNTIYF.

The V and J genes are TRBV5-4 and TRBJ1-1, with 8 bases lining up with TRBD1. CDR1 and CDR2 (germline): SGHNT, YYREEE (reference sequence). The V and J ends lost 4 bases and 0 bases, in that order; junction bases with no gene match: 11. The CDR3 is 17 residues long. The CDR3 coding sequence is TGTGCCAGCAGCCACCGGGACAGGCGAAACATGAACACTGAAGCTTTCTTT. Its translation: CASSHRDRRNMNTEAFF.

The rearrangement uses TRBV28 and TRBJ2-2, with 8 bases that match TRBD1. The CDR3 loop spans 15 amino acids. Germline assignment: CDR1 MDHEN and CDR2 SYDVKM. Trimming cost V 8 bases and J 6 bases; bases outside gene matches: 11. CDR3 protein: CASVVGTGRSGELFF. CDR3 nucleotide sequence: TGTGCCAGCGTGGTTGGGACAGGACGGTCCGGGGAGCTGTTTTTT.

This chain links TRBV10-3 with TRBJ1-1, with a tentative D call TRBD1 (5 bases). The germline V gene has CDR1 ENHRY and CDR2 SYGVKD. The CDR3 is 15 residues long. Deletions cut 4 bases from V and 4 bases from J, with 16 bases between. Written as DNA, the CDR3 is TGTGCCATCAGTGGGGGGAACCACCGCTCCACTGAAGCTTTCTTT. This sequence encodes CAISGGNHRSTEAFF.